These 10 T cell receptor beta chains were all obtained from the same sample, sequenced in a study of blood T cell repertoires in COVID-19. Here immunoSEQ multiplex PCR was the method, and the copy in TCRdb shows in-frame clones only, minus some. The top ten hold approximately 10% of the sample, which has 160,000 or so clones, roughly four fifths seen once. The material sequenced was peripheral blood. These receptors were taken from a human donor in a cohort sampled during active COVID-19.

This chain joins TRBV19 and TRBJ1-3, with D maybe TRBD1 (5 bases). CDR1 is LNHDA, CDR2 SQIVND, per germline (reference sequence). CDR3 length: 18 residues. Trimming shortened V by 6 bases and J by 0 bases, and 21 bases separated the two germline ends. In DNA form, the CDR3 reads TGTGCCAGTAGCCCTAAAGGGGTGACAGACCTCTCTGGAAACACCATATATTTT. Residues: CASSPKGVTDLSGNTIYF.

This clone has a single count. The CDR3 DNA sequence: TGTGCTAGTGGTTTGCCAGGTGGCTTCACAGATACGCAGTATTTT. It yields the protein CASGLPGGFTDTQYF. This chain links TRBV12-5 with TRBJ2-3; D is unresolved. V dropped 2 bases and J dropped 2 bases, with 11 bases sitting between them. Germline V gene data show CDR1 as LGHNT and CDR2 as FRNRAP. This CDR3 has 15 amino acids.

This clone was observed a single time. The chain uses TRBV11-1 and TRBJ2-7; D uncertain. V lost 3 bases to trimming and J lost 5 bases, with 5 bases between them. Germline CDR1 reads SGHAT; CDR2 reads FQDESV (reference sequence). The CDR3 extends over 11 amino acids. The CDR3 sequence: CASSLAHEQYF. The CDR3, as DNA: TGTGCCAGCAGCTTGGCCCACGAGCAGTACTTC. Using reference TRBV11-1 and TRBJ2-7 for the parts outside the CDR3, the full variable domain is EAEVAQSPRYKITEKSQAVAFWCDPISGHATLYWYRQILGQGPELLVQFQDESVVDDSQLPKDRFSAERLKGVDSTLKIQPAELGDSAMYLCASSLAHEQYFGPGTRLTVT.

V and J are TRBV4-1 and TRBJ1-1; D remains unclear. This CDR3 contains 16 residues. Germline-derived CDR1 and CDR2 are MGHRA and YSYEKL. V lost 3 bases and J lost 1, with 15 bases in between. The DNA of the CDR3 is TGCGCCAGCAGCCAGGTCGCAGGAATCCGGAACACTGAAGCTTTCTTT. It translates to CASSQVAGIRNTEAFF.

V is TRBV3-1 (or the pseudogene TRBV3-2) and J is TRBJ1-1; D may be TRBD1 (5 bases). The length of the CDR3 is 15 residues. V dropped 1 base and J dropped 6 bases, with 15 bases sitting between them. Germline values: CDR1 LGHDT, CDR2 YNNKEL (reference sequence). The CDR3 loop is CASSQGGEWAAEAFF. In DNA form, the CDR3 reads TGTGCCAGCAGCCAAGGGGGGGAGTGGGCTGCTGAAGCTTTCTTT.

This sequence joins TRBV3-1 (or the pseudogene TRBV3-2) and TRBJ2-6, with TRBD1 matching over 8 bases. Looked up from germline, CDR1 is LGHDT and CDR2 is YNNKEL (reference sequence). This CDR3 contains 19 residues. V was pared by 4 bases and J by 0 bases, with 11 bases of the junction left unmatched. The CDR3 region has the DNA TGTGCCAGCAGCCGACGCTCCGGGACAGGTACCTCTGGGGCCAACGTCCTGACTTTC. Translation: CASSRRSGTGTSGANVLTF.

The genes are TRBV27 and TRBJ1-2; a weak D match, TRBD1 (6 bases). This CDR3 is 14 amino acids long. V dropped 5 bases and J dropped 4 bases, with 14 bases sitting between them. Germline V CDR1 and CDR2: MNHEY, SMNVEV (reference sequence). This CDR3 is CASSAGGPFYGYTF. The CDR3 DNA reads as TGTGCCAGCAGTGCGGGGGGGCCCTTCTATGGCTACACCTTC.

The rearrangement joins TRBV11-3 to TRBJ2-2, with 8 nucleotides matching TRBD2. The CDR3 runs 15 residues. The trim removed 2 bases at V and 7 bases at J, leaving 6 bases unmatched. CDR1 and CDR2 from the germline V gene are SGHNT and YENEEA. The CDR3, as DNA: TGTGCCAGCAGCTTACAAAGCGGGAGTATCGGGGAGCTGTTTTTT. Amino acid sequence: CASSLQSGSIGELFF.

The rearrangement links TRBV5-1 to TRBJ1-6; unclear D gene. Trimming cost V 0 bases and J 8 bases, with 9 bases left between them. The germline CDR1 and CDR2 sequences are SGHRS and YFSETQ. The CDR3 loop spans 14 amino acids. Written as DNA, the CDR3 is TGCGCCAGCAGCTTGGCGCCGGGTGATTCACCCCTCCACTTT. This translates into CASSLAPGDSPLHF.

This chain uses TRBV7-2 with TRBJ2-7; TRBD2 matches 12 bases. This CDR3 comprises 18 residues. The J segment lost 1 base and the V segment lost 1 base, leaving 8 bases of the junction unmatched. Germline-derived CDR1 and CDR2 are SGHTA and FQGNSA. The CDR3 reads CASSLVTSGRVGSYEQYF. The DNA for the CDR3 is TGTGCCAGCAGCTTAGTGACTAGCGGGAGAGTGGGGTCCTACGAGCAGTACTTC.